These 13 T cell receptor beta chains came from one sample sequenced in a study of CD8+ T cells in alopecia areata. Sequencing used cDNA as its template, made by extracting RNA and reverse transcribing it. Generated by immunoSEQ multiplex PCR, the TCRdb table keeps only in-frame clones and is missing some. The data contain some 200,000 clones, around 50% of them singletons. Source: CD4+ T cells sorted from blood, taken at week 0. These receptors came from a human donor with alopecia areata.

This clone was observed a handful of times. The chain combines TRBV29-1 with TRBJ1-1; TRBD1 is a possible D gene (5 bases). The CDR3 runs 12 residues. In germline, CDR1 is SQVTM, CDR2 ANQGSEA. The CDR3 DNA reads TGCACCCCGACGACAGTGAACACTGAAGCTTTCTTT. Its translation is CTPTTVNTEAFF.

The chain couples TRBV6-1 to TRBJ1-5; D uncertain. With 3 bases removed from V and 5 bases from J, the gap between germline ends came to 5 bases. The CDR3 extends over 12 amino acids. Germline assignment: CDR1 MNHNS and CDR2 SASEGT. In DNA, the CDR3 is TGTGCCAGCAGTGACAACTATCAGCCCCAGCATTTT. Encoded protein: CASSDNYQPQHF.

The chain joins TRBV4-1 to TRBJ2-2; tentatively, D is TRBD1 (5 bases). Germline CDR1 reads MGHRA; CDR2 reads YSYEKL. V lost 0 bases to trimming and J lost 0 bases, with 8 bases between them. This CDR3 is 16 amino acids long. CDR3 nucleotides: TGCGCCAGCAGCCAAGACCCGACAGCGAACACCGGGGAGCTGTTTTTT. This sequence encodes CASSQDPTANTGELFF.

The V and J genes are TRBV29-1 and TRBJ1-2, with a weak D call TRBD1 (6 bases). Deletions cut 2 bases from V and 4 bases from J, with 17 bases between. Germline CDR1 reads SQVTM; CDR2 reads ANQGSEA. The CDR3 runs 15 residues. In nucleotides, the CDR3 is TGCAGCGTTGAACCCCGTCAGGGGAAGGCCTATGGCTACACCTTC. This codes for CSVEPRQGKAYGYTF.

The chain couples TRBV14 to TRBJ2-7; D not certain. Trimming removed 4 bases from V and 5 bases from J, with 12 bases in between. CDR3 length: 13 amino acids. Germline V gene sequence: CDR1 SGHDN, CDR2 FVKESK. CDR3 residues: CASSLFLADEQYF. The CDR3 DNA reads TGTGCCAGCAGCCTCTTTTTGGCTGACGAGCAGTACTTC.

V gene TRBV9 combines with J gene TRBJ2-7, with 10 bases identical to TRBD1. The V gene's germline CDR1 is SGDLS and CDR2 YYNGEE. The CDR3 spans 15 residues. Germline trimming cut 3 bases from V and 2 bases from J; bases unmatched to any gene: 5. The CDR3 region has the DNA TGTGCCAGCAGCGGTGGGACAGGGGTCGCCTACGAGCAGTACTTC. Encoded protein: CASSGGTGVAYEQYF. Full variable domain (missing parts from reference TRBV9 and TRBJ2-7): DSGVTQTPKHLITATGQRVTLRCSPRSGDLSVYWYQQSLDQGLQFLIQYYNGEERAKGNILERFSAQQFPDLHSELNLSSLELGDSALYFCASSGGTGVAYEQYFGPGTRLTVT.

The chain uses TRBV7-9 and TRBJ2-1; 9 bases line up with TRBD2. Per the germline V gene, CDR1 is SEHNR and CDR2 is FQNEAQ (reference sequence). The J segment lost 4 bases and the V segment lost 2 bases, leaving 3 bases of the junction unmatched. The CDR3 has 15 amino acids. The CDR3 DNA reads TGTGCCAGCAGCTTAAGCGGGGGGACGTACAATGAGCAGTTCTTC. Translated: CASSLSGGTYNEQFF.

The chain links TRBV7-2 to TRBJ2-7; D is uncertain. The germline CDR1 and CDR2 sequences are SGHTA and FQGNSA. CDR3 length: 13 residues. With 5 bases removed from V and 6 bases from J, the gap between germline ends came to 14 bases. The CDR3 DNA follows: TGTGCCAGCAGCGACCCAGGAGTCGGCGAGCAGTACTTC. This gives the protein CASSDPGVGEQYF.

This chain links TRBV25-1 with TRBJ1-5; 9 bases align to TRBD1. The ends lost 8 bases at V and 7 bases at J; junction bases unmatched: 9. The CDR3 extends over 14 amino acids. The germline V gene has CDR1 MGHDK and CDR2 SYGVNS. Here the CDR3 DNA reads TGTGCCAGCCAAAGGACAGGGGCCGGGCAGCCCCAGCATTTT. Encoded protein: CASQRTGAGQPQHF.

The rearrangement uses TRBV11-2 and TRBJ2-5; D is perhaps TRBD1 or TRBD2 (6 bases each). CDR3 size: 16 residues. The V end lost 3 bases, the J end lost 5 bases, and 19 bases lay between the germline ends. The germline CDR1 and CDR2 sequences are SGHAT and FQNNGV. The CDR3 nucleotides are TGTGCCAGCAGCTTTCTGGGGGGCATGGGGCCTGAGACCCAGTACTTC. This encodes CASSFLGGMGPETQYF.

The genes are TRBV5-1 and TRBJ1-1; TRBD1 matches at 9 bases. The germline CDR1 and CDR2 sequences are SGHRS and YFSETQ. The V gene end was trimmed by 4 bases and the J gene end by 4 bases; junction bases not matched to a gene: 11. The CDR3 totals 16 residues. The CDR3 spells CASSPTSGTGPTEAFF. The CDR3 DNA reads TGCGCCAGCAGCCCGACCTCCGGGACAGGGCCCACTGAAGCTTTCTTT.

This chain links TRBV6-1 with TRBJ2-7; 10 bases fit TRBD1. V lost 5 bases to trimming and J lost 3 bases; unmatched junction nucleotides: 7. The CDR3 is 15 amino acids. Germline V gene sequence: CDR1 MNHNS, CDR2 SASEGT. In DNA form, the CDR3 reads TGTGCCAGCAGTTCCCCCGGGACAGGGGTCTACGAGCAGTACTTC. This translates into CASSSPGTGVYEQYF.

This chain uses TRBV7-8 with TRBJ1-1; D is unresolved. The CDR3 has 13 amino acids. Germline-derived CDR1 and CDR2 are SGHVS and FQNEAQ. Trimming shortened V by 5 bases and J by 0 bases, and 7 bases separated the two germline ends. The CDR3 loop reads CASSQHMNTEAFF. In nucleotides, the CDR3 is TGTGCCAGCAGCCAACATATGAACACTGAAGCTTTCTTT.